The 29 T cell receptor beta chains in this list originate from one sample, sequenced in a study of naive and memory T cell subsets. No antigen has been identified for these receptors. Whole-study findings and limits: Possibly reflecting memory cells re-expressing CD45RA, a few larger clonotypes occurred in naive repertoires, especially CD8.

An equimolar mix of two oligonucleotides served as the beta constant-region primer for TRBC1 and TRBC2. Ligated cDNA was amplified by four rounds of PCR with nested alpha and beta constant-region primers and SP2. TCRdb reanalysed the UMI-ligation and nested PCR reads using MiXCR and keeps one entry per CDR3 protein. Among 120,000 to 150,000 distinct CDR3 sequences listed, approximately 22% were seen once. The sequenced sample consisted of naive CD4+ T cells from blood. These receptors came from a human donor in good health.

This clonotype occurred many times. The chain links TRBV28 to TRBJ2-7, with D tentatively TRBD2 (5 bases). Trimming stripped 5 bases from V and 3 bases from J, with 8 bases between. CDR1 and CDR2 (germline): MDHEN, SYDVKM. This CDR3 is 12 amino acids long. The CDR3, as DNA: TGTGCCAGCAGTCGGGGTAGCTACGAGCAGTACTTC. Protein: CASSRGSYEQYF.

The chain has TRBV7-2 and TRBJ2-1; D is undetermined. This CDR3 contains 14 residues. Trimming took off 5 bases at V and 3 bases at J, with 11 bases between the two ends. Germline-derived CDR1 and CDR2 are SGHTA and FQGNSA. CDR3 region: CASSGSESYNEQFF. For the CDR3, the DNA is TGTGCCAGCAGCGGCTCTGAAAGCTACAATGAGCAGTTCTTC.

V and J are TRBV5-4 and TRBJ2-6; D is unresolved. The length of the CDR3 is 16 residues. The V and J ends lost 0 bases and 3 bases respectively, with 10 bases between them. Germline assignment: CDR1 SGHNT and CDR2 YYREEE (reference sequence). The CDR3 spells CASSLGSGVGANVLTF. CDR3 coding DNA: TGTGCCAGCAGCTTGGGGTCAGGTGTTGGGGCCAACGTCCTGACTTTC.

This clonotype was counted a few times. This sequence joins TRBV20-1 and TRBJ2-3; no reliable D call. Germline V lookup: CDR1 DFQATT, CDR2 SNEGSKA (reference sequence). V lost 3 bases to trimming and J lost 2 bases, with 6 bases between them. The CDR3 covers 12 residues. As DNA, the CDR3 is TGCAGTGCTAGTCTGTCCACAGATACGCAGTATTTT. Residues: CSASLSTDTQYF.

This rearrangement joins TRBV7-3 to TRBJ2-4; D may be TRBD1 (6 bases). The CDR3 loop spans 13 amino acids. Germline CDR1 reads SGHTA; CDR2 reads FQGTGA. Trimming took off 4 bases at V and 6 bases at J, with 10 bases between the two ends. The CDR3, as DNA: TGTGCCAGCAGCTCGGGACACCTAAACATTCAGTACTTC. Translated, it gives CASSSGHLNIQYF.

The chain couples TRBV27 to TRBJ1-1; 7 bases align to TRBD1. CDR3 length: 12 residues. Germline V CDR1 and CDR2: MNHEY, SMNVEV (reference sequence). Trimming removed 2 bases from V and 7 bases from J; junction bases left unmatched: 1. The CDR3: CASSLPGGEAFF. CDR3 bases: TGTGCCAGCAGTTTACCAGGGGGTGAAGCTTTCTTT.

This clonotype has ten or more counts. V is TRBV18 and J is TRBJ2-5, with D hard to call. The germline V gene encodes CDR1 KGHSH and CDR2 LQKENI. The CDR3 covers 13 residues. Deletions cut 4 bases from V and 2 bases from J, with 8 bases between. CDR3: CASSLSPQETQYF. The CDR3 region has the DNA TGTGCCAGCTCACTAAGCCCACAAGAGACCCAGTACTTC.

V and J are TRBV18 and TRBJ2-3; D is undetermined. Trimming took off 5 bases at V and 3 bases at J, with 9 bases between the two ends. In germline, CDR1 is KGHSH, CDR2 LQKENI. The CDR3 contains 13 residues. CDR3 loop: CASSRTDTDTQYF. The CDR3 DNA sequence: TGTGCCAGCTCAAGGACGGATACAGATACGCAGTATTTT. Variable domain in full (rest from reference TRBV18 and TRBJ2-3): NAGVMQNPRHLVRRRGQEARLRCSPMKGHSHVYWYRQLPEEGLKFMVYLQKENIIDESGMPKERFSAEFPKEGPSILRIQQVVRGDSAAYFCASSRTDTDTQYFGPGTRLTVL.

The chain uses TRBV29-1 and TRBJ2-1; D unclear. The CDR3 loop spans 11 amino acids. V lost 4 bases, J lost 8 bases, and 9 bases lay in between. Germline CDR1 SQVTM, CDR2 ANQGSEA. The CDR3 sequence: CSVVNIYEQFF. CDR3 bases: TGCAGCGTTGTAAACATCTATGAGCAGTTCTTC.

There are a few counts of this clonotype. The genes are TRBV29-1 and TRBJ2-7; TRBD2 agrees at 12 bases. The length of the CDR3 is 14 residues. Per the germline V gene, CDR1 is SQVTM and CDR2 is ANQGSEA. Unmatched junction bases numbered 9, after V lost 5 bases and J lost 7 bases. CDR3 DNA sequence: TGCAGCGTTCAGAGGACTAGCGGGACGGGGGAGCAGTACTTC. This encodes CSVQRTSGTGEQYF.

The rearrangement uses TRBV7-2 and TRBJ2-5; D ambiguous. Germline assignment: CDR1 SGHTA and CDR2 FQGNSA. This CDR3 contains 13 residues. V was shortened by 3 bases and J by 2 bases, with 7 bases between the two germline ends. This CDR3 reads CASSFTLQETQYF. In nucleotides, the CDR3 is TGTGCCAGCAGCTTTACGCTGCAAGAGACCCAGTACTTC.

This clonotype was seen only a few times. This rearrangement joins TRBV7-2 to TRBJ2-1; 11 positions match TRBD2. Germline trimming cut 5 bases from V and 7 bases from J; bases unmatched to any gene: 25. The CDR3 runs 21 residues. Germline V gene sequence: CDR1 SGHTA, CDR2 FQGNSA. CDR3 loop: CASSLHLFTLAPTSGKNEQFF. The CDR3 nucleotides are TGTGCCAGCAGCCTACATCTCTTTACGCTCGCCCCGACTAGCGGGAAGAATGAGCAGTTCTTC.

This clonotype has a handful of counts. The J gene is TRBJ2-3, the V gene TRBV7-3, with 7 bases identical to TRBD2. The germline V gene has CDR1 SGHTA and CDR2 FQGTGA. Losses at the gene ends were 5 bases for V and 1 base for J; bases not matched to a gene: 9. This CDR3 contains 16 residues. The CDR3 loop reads CASSPRLAVGTDTQYF. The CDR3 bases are TGTGCCAGCAGCCCCCGGCTAGCGGTGGGCACAGATACGCAGTATTTT.

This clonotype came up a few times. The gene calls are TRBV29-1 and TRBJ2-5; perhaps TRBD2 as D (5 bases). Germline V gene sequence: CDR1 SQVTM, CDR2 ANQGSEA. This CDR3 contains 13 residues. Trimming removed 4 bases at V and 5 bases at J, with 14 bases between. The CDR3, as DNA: TGCAGCGTTGGTCAGCGGATGAGGGAGACCCAGTACTTC. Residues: CSVGQRMRETQYF.

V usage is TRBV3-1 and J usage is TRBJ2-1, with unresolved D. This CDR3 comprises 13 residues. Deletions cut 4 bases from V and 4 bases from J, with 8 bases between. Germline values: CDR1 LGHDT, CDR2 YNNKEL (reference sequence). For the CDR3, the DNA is TGTGCCAGCAGCCCCTGGGCTTACAATGAGCAGTTCTTC. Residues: CASSPWAYNEQFF.

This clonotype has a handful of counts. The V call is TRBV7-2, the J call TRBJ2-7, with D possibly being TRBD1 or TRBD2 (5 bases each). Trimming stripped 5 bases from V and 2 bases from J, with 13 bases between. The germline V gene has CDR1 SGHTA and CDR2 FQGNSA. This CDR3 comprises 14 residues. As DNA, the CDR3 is TGTGCCAGCAGCCGAGAGAGGGGTGCCTACGAGCAGTACTTC. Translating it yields CASSRERGAYEQYF.

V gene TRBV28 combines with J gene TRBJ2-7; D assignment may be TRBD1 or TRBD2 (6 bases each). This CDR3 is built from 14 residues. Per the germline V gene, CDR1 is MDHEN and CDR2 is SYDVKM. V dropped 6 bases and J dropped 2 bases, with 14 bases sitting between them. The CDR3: CASSLGGGPYEQYF. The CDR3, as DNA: TGTGCCAGCAGCTTGGGGGGCGGCCCCTACGAGCAGTACTTC.

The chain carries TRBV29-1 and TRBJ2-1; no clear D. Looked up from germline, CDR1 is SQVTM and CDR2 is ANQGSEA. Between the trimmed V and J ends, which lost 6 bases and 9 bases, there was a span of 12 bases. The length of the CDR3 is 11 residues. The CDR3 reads CSVAELGEQFF. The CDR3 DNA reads TGCAGCGTCGCAGAGTTAGGTGAGCAGTTCTTC.

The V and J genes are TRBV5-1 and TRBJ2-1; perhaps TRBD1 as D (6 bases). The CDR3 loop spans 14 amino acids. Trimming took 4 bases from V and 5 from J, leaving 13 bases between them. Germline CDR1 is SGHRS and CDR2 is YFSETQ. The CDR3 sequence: CASSPGTSDNEQFF. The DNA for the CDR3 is TGCGCCAGCAGCCCGGGGACATCAGACAATGAGCAGTTCTTC.

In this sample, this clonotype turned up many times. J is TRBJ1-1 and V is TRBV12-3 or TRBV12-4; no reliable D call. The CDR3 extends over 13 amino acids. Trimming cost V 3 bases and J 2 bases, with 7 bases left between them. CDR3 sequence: CASSLGRNTEAFF. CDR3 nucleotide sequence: TGTGCCAGCAGTTTGGGCAGAAACACTGAAGCTTTCTTT.

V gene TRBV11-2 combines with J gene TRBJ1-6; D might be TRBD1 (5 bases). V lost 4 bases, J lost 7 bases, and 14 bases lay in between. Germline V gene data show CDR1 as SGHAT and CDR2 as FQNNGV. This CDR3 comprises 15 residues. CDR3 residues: CASSWGPTENSPLHF. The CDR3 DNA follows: TGTGCCAGCAGCTGGGGACCCACCGAAAATTCACCCCTCCACTTT.

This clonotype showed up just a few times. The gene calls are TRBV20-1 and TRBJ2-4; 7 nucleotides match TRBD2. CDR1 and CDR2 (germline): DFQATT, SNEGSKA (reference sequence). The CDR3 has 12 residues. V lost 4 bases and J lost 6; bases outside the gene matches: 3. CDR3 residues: CSAIIAGNIQYF. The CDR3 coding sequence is TGCAGTGCTATTATAGCGGGAAACATTCAGTACTTC.

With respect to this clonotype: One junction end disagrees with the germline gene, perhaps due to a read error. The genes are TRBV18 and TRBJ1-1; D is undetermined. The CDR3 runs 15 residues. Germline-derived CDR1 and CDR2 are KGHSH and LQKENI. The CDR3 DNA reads TGTGCCAGCTCACCACTCGGAAAGATGAACACTGAGGCTTTCTTT. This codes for CASSPLGKMNTEAFF.

The CDR3 region is CASSVTSWGFVGQFF. For the CDR3, the DNA is TGTGCCAGCAGCGTGACTAGCTGGGGATTTGTAGGGCAGTTCTTC. V is TRBV6-1 and J is TRBJ2-1, with 7 bases matching TRBD2. CDR3 length: 15 residues. The V gene's germline CDR1 is MNHNS and CDR2 SASEGT. The V segment lost 6 bases and the J segment 12 bases; nucleotides outside the gene matches: 17.

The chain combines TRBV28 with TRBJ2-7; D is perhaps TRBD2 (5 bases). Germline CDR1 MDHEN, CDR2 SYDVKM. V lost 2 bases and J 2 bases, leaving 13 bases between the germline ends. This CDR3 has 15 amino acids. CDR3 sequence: CASSLRARGTYEQYF. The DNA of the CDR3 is TGTGCCAGCAGTTTACGTGCTCGGGGAACCTACGAGCAGTACTTC.

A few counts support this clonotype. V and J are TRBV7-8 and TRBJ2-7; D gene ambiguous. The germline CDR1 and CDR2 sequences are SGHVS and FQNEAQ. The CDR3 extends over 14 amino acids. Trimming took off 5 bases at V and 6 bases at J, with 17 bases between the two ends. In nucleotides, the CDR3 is TGTGCCAGCAGCCAAACAAAGATTGTTCCCGAGCAGTACTTC. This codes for CASSQTKIVPEQYF. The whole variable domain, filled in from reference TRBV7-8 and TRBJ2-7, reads GAGVSQSPRYKVAKRGQDVALRCDPISGHVSLFWYQQALGQGPEFLTYFQNEAQLDKSGLPSDRFFAERPEGSVSTLKIQRTQQEDSAVYLCASSQTKIVPEQYFGPGTRLTVT.

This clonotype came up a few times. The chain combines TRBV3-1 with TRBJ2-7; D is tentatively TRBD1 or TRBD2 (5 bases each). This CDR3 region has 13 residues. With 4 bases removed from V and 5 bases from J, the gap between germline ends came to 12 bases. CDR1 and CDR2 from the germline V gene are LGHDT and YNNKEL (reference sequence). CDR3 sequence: CASSLNRGHEQYF. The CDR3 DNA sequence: TGTGCCAGCAGCCTTAACCGGGGCCACGAGCAGTACTTC.

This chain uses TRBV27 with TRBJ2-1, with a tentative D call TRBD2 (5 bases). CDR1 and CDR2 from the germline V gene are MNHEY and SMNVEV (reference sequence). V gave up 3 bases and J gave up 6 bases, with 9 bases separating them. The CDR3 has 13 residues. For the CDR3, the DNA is TGTGCCAGCAGTTTGAGGGTGCTCAATGAGCAGTTCTTC. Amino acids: CASSLRVLNEQFF.

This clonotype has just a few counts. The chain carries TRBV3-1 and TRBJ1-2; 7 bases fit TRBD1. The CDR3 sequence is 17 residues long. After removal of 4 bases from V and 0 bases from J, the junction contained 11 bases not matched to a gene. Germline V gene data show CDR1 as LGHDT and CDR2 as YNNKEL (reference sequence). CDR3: CASSRRHRGTANYGYTF. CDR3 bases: TGTGCCAGCAGCCGAAGACATAGGGGGACAGCTAACTATGGCTACACCTTC.